One and the same sample provided the 29 T cell receptor beta chains below, sequenced in a study of vaccination effects on CD4 cells after COVID-19. ViraFEST expansion of antigen-specific CD4+ T cells with viral peptide pools preceded sequencing. Researchers isolated CD4+ T cells once approximately 10 days of culture had elapsed. Antigens of these TCRs are unknown. This table comes from immunoSEQ multiplex PCR, and its TCRdb copy is limited to in-frame clones, with some not included. The data hold more than 25,000 clones, with 55% to 75% observed a single time. The specimen was CD4+ T cells from PBMCs cultured with HCoV-229E spike peptides, collected before COVID-19 vaccination. These receptor sequences come from a human donor who received a COVID-19 vaccine.

This chain links TRBV24-1 with TRBJ1-4, with a possible D match to TRBD1 (6 bases). The V gene's germline CDR1 is KGHDR and CDR2 SFDVKD. The CDR3 covers 16 residues. V gave up 4 bases and J gave up 8 bases, with 19 bases separating them. The CDR3, as DNA: TGTGCCACCAGTGAGGGGAGGACAGACGTAAAAGAAAAACTGTTTTTT. This codes for CATSEGRTDVKEKLFF.

Only a few counts were recorded for this clone. The J gene is TRBJ1-4, the V gene TRBV7-9, with D possibly TRBD1 on 5 matching bases. This CDR3 has 16 amino acids. V was trimmed by 3 bases and J by 4 bases, leaving 15 bases between them. Germline CDR1 and CDR2: SEHNR and FQNEAQ (reference sequence). CDR3 in amino acids: CASSLWGVVDNEKLFF. CDR3 sequence (DNA): TGTGCCAGCAGCTTGTGGGGGGTTGTTGATAATGAAAAACTGTTTTTT. The variable domain in full, with the rest retrieved from reference TRBV7-9 and TRBJ1-4, is DTGVSQNPRHKITKRGQNVTFRCDPISEHNRLYWYRQTLGQGPEFLTYFQNEAQLEKSRLLSDRFSAERPKGSFSTLEIQRTEQGDSAMYLCASSLWGVVDNEKLFFGSGTQLSVL.

A few counts support this clone. Within the sample, other DNA sequences also encode this same CDR3. The chain has TRBV9 and TRBJ2-1, with 9 bases identical to TRBD2. This CDR3 is built from 15 residues. CDR1 is SGDLS, CDR2 YYNGEE, per germline. The V and J ends lost 2 bases and 2 bases, in that order; junction bases with no gene match: 2. The CDR3 DNA is TGTGCCAGCAGCGTTAGCGGGGGACCCTACAATGAGCAGTTCTTC. Translated, it gives CASSVSGGPYNEQFF.

The CDR3 sequence is CASRAATDTQYF. CDR3 coding DNA: TGTGCCAGCAGGGCAGCGACAGATACGCAGTATTTT. V and J are TRBV6-5 and TRBJ2-3; D not certain. V lost 6 bases, J lost 3 bases, and 7 bases lay in between. The length of the CDR3 is 12 residues. CDR1 MNHEY and CDR2 SVGAGI come from the germline V gene.

The chain employs TRBV4-1 and TRBJ1-1, with D possibly matching TRBD1 (5 bases). CDR1 MGHRA and CDR2 YSYEKL come from the germline V gene. This CDR3 is built from 16 residues. V was shortened by 1 base and J by 2 bases, with 14 bases between the two germline ends. CDR3 residues: CASSQGRFQGNTEAFF. CDR3 coding DNA: TGCGCCAGCAGCCAAGGGCGGTTTCAGGGAAACACTGAAGCTTTCTTT.

The CDR3 region has the DNA TGTGCCAGCAGTTTGGGTAACTATGGCTACACCTTC. It specifies CASSLGNYGYTF. The chain couples TRBV12-3 or TRBV12-4 to TRBJ1-2; D is unresolved. This CDR3 contains 12 residues. V was cut by 3 bases and J by 1 base, with 3 bases left in between.

The chain recombines TRBV4-3 with TRBJ1-1; D unresolved. The germline CDR1 and CDR2 sequences are LGHNA and YSLEER. This CDR3 has 15 amino acids. V lost 1 base, J lost 11 bases, and 20 bases lay in between. The CDR3 loop reads CASSQANRQGPVAFF. The CDR3 bases are TGCGCCAGCAGCCAAGCAAACAGACAAGGACCGGTGGCTTTCTTT.

The genes are TRBV9 and TRBJ1-1; the match to TRBD1 covers 10 bases. CDR3 length: 15 amino acids. The trim removed 0 bases at V and 6 bases at J, leaving 5 bases unmatched. The germline gives CDR1 SGDLS, CDR2 YYNGEE. The CDR3, as DNA: TGTGCCAGCAGCGTAGTGGGACAGGGGTTATCTGAAGCTTTCTTT. It specifies CASSVVGQGLSEAFF.

This clone was counted between two and nine times. This sequence joins TRBV7-2 and TRBJ2-1; D unclear. This CDR3 region has 14 residues. Trimming cost V 3 bases and J 7 bases, with 13 bases left between them. The V gene's germline CDR1 is SGHTA and CDR2 FQGNSA. CDR3 nucleotides: TGTGCCAGCAGCTTTCTTTCCCGGACGAATGAGCAGTTCTTC. It encodes CASSFLSRTNEQFF.

This chain uses TRBV9 with TRBJ2-3; D perhaps matches TRBD2 (6 bases). V was shortened by 2 bases and J by 2 bases, with 12 bases between the two germline ends. The CDR3 covers 15 residues. CDR1 is SGDLS and CDR2 is YYNGEE in the germline V gene. CDR3 DNA sequence: TGTGCCAGCAGCGTCGGGGGACTCTTCACAGATACGCAGTATTTT. Translating it yields CASSVGGLFTDTQYF.

This chain connects TRBV2 to TRBJ2-7, with D maybe TRBD1 (6 bases). The CDR3 runs 12 residues. Trimming cost V 6 bases and J 3 bases, with 9 bases left between them. Germline CDR1 is SNHLY and CDR2 is FYNNEI. The CDR3 loop is CASSKTGYEQYF. CDR3 nucleotides: TGTGCCAGCAGCAAGACAGGCTACGAGCAGTACTTC.

V is TRBV10-3 and J is TRBJ2-2, with D unclear. The CDR3 runs 11 residues. V was pared by 7 bases and J by 6 bases, with 6 bases between. Germline assignment: CDR1 ENHRY and CDR2 SYGVKD. As DNA, the CDR3 is TGTGCCATCAATCTGGCCGGGGAGCTGTTTTTT. It encodes CAINLAGELFF.

J is TRBJ1-5 and V is TRBV4-3; no clear D gene. The CDR3 runs to 14 residues. The germline CDR1 and CDR2 sequences are LGHNA and YSLEER. The germline V and J ends were trimmed by 5 bases and 0 bases, with 8 bases remaining between them. The CDR3 DNA is TGCGCCAGCAGCGGAGGGATTAGCAATCAGCCCCAGCATTTT. Translating it yields CASSGGISNQPQHF.

The gene calls are TRBV29-1 and TRBJ2-5, with a tentative D call TRBD2 (5 bases). CDR1 and CDR2 (germline): SQVTM, ANQGSEA. The V gene lost 6 bases and the J gene lost 2 bases, with 10 bases spanning the gap. The CDR3 spans 12 residues. As DNA, the CDR3 is TGCAGCGTGTCGACTAAACAAGAGACCCAGTACTTC. Its protein is CSVSTKQETQYF.

This chain joins TRBV5-1 and TRBJ1-3, with D tentatively TRBD1 (6 bases). Germline V lookup: CDR1 SGHRS, CDR2 YFSETQ. The germline V and J ends were trimmed by 0 bases and 0 bases, with 10 bases remaining between them. The CDR3 runs to 16 residues. This CDR3 is CASSLEQGFSGNTIYF. CDR3 in DNA: TGCGCCAGCAGCTTGGAGCAGGGGTTCTCTGGAAACACCATATATTTT.

The chain joins TRBV5-1 to TRBJ2-1; no reliable D call. The V end was cut by 4 bases, the J end by 2 bases, with 13 bases between. Germline CDR1 reads SGHRS; CDR2 reads YFSETQ. The CDR3 runs 15 residues. The CDR3 DNA is TGCGCCAGCAGCCCCGGTCGTGGGCCCTACAATGAGCAGTTCTTC. Translated: CASSPGRGPYNEQFF.

The V and J genes are TRBV30 and TRBJ2-7; D unresolved. This CDR3 has 15 amino acids. The V end was cut by 3 bases, the J end by 0 bases, with 15 bases between. Germline V gene data show CDR1 as GTSNPN and CDR2 as SVGIG (reference sequence). The CDR3 DNA is TGTGCCTGGAGCGCCTACGGACGGCGCTCCTACGAGCAGTACTTC. This translates into CAWSAYGRRSYEQYF.

The rearrangement joins TRBV6-5 to TRBJ2-3, with 12 bases lining up with TRBD2. Germline V gene data show CDR1 as MNHEY and CDR2 as SVGAGI. V was pared by 4 bases and J by 3 bases, with 2 bases of the junction left unmatched. The CDR3 runs 15 residues. The chain's CDR3 is CASSLTSGSTDTQYF. The CDR3 DNA sequence: TGTGCCAGCAGTTTGACTAGCGGGAGTACAGATACGCAGTATTTT.

V and J are TRBV3-1 (or the pseudogene TRBV3-2) and TRBJ1-2, with D unclear. Germline V gene data show CDR1 as LGHDT and CDR2 as YNNKEL (reference sequence). Trimming removed 0 bases at V and 7 bases at J, with 12 bases between. The CDR3 spans 14 residues. The CDR3: CASSQDLSSSGYTF. In DNA, the CDR3 is TGTGCCAGCAGCCAAGATCTGAGTAGTAGTGGCTACACCTTC.

The chain couples TRBV19 to TRBJ1-2; the match to TRBD1 covers 7 bases. The V gene end was trimmed by 10 bases and the J gene end by 5 bases; junction bases not matched to a gene: 13. The germline V gene has CDR1 LNHDA and CDR2 SQIVND (reference sequence). The CDR3 runs to 14 residues. CDR3 nucleotide sequence: TGTGCCACCTACAGGGGCCCTAGGGAATATGGCTACACCTTC. The encoded protein is CATYRGPREYGYTF.

CDR3 sequence: CASIKQGGNQPQHF. The DNA for the CDR3 is TGTGCCAGTATCAAACAGGGCGGAAATCAGCCCCAGCATTTT. V is TRBV28 and J is TRBJ1-5; a weak D match, TRBD1 (6 bases). The CDR3 runs to 14 residues. Germline CDR1 is MDHEN and CDR2 is SYDVKM. V was trimmed by 9 bases and J by 4 bases, leaving 16 bases between them.

The chain is built from TRBV9 and TRBJ2-5, with D perhaps matching TRBD1 (6 bases). The CDR3 loop spans 13 amino acids. CDR1 and CDR2 from the germline V gene are SGDLS and YYNGEE. The ends were cut back, 5 bases at V and 7 bases at J, with 15 bases in the middle. The CDR3 DNA reads as TGTGCCAGCAGTGACAGGTCCAGAGGGACCCAGTACTTC. Translated, it gives CASSDRSRGTQYF.

The CDR3 protein is CASSVHWDTEAFF. The CDR3 DNA follows: TGTGCCAGCAGCGTTCACTGGGACACTGAAGCTTTCTTT. J is TRBJ1-1 and V is TRBV9; no clear D gene. CDR1 and CDR2 (germline): SGDLS, YYNGEE. Trimming stripped 2 bases from V and 3 bases from J, with 8 bases between. The CDR3 totals 13 residues.

The CDR3 sequence is CASTLTRGYETQYF. The CDR3 DNA follows: TGTGCCAGCACCCTGACTAGGGGTTACGAGACCCAGTACTTC. V and J are TRBV2 and TRBJ2-5; D is perhaps TRBD2 (6 bases). V was pared by 7 bases and J by 5 bases, with 17 bases between. The germline CDR1 and CDR2 sequences are SNHLY and FYNNEI. This CDR3 is 14 amino acids long.

The chain joins TRBV18 to TRBJ1-2, with D unclear. This CDR3 region has 14 residues. Germline-derived CDR1 and CDR2 are KGHSH and LQKENI. The ends were cut back, 0 bases at V and 0 bases at J, with 5 bases in the middle. In DNA form, the CDR3 reads TGTGCCAGCTCACCACCGAATCCTAACTATGGCTACACCTTC. It yields the protein CASSPPNPNYGYTF.

This chain uses TRBV10-1 with TRBJ2-3; no firm D call. Germline CDR1 is WNHNN and CDR2 is SYGVQD (reference sequence). The CDR3 has 14 residues. V dropped 3 bases and J dropped 2 bases, with 9 bases sitting between them. The CDR3 spells CASSDCDITDTQYF. The CDR3 region has the DNA TGCGCCAGCAGTGATTGTGACATCACAGATACGCAGTATTTT.

V gene TRBV4-1 combines with J gene TRBJ1-1, with 7 bases lining up with TRBD1. Germline V lookup: CDR1 MGHRA, CDR2 YSYEKL. Germline trimming cut 1 base from V and 5 bases from J; bases unmatched to any gene: 10. CDR3 length: 16 amino acids. CDR3 sequence reads: CASSQGSQGGRTEAFF. CDR3 nucleotide sequence: TGCGCCAGCAGCCAAGGGTCCCAGGGGGGGCGAACTGAAGCTTTCTTT.

The table lists this clone with a few counts. The chain recombines TRBV24-1 with TRBJ1-5, with 7 bases aligning to TRBD1. The CDR3 covers 15 residues. The germline V gene encodes CDR1 KGHDR and CDR2 SFDVKD. V lost 4 bases, J lost 3 bases, and 5 bases stayed unmatched. The CDR3, as DNA: TGTGCCACCAGTGACCCAGGGGGATACAATCAGCCCCAGCATTTT. Its protein is CATSDPGGYNQPQHF.

V usage is TRBV7-6 and J usage is TRBJ2-5, with 8 bases aligning to TRBD2. The CDR3 sequence is 13 residues long. J lost 4 bases, V lost 5 bases, and 3 bases had no gene match. CDR1 is SGHVS and CDR2 is FNYEAQ in the germline V gene. CDR3 nucleotides: TGTGCCAGCAGCCTCACTAGCGGAGAGACCCAGTACTTC. Encoded protein: CASSLTSGETQYF.